This T cell receptor (beta chain) originates from a study of blood T cell repertoires in COVID-19. Study context: Sites in the United States, Italy and Spain provided acute and convalescent COVID-19 samples. PBMCs, B-cell-depleted T cells, or T cells were the source of the cDNA or gDNA that made up the material.

In the original processing: Counts of nucleated cells, estimated from reference gene primer amplification, were obtained. Data came from immunoSEQ multiplex PCR; TCRdb stores just in-frame clones and leaves some out. The V and J calls and clone size come from that table; D and trimming were worked out from the DNA. The sample lists about 140,000 clones, roughly 84% occurring once. Trimming took 2 bases from V and 5 from J, leaving 5 bases between them. This CDR3 spans 12 amino acids. Germline assignment: CDR1 KGHSH and CDR2 LQKENI. This receptor was obtained from a woman aged 55-75 years with acute or convalescent COVID-19. The chain carries TRBV18 and TRBJ2-3, with a tentative D call TRBD2 (5 bases). The sequencing sample was made of peripheral blood. For the CDR3, the DNA is TGTGCCAGCTCACCAGAGGGAGATACGCAGTATTTT. It encodes CASSPEGDTQYF.